Presented here are 30 T cell receptor beta chains from one specimen sequenced in a study of neurological immune-mediated disorders (dated by TCRdb to the late 2010s). Library creation used 5' RACE. The sequencer was an Illumina HiSeq 2500. TCRdb reran the public reads through fastp at Q25 and MiXCR, keeping productive beta chains. Merged by CDR3 protein, the rows form single entries marked with the most common genes and DNA. The sample has tens of thousands of distinct CDR3 sequences on record, 10% of them singletons. Clones ranked in the top ten supply 6.6% of the sample. Sequenced material: PBMCs. These receptors originate from a woman aged 25 to 39 with HTLV-1-associated myelopathy (HAM/TSP).

This clonotype was seen ten or more times. The chain has TRBV20-1 and TRBJ2-7; 10 bases align to TRBD1. This CDR3 is 17 amino acids long. CDR1 is DFQATT and CDR2 is SNEGSKA in the germline V gene (reference sequence). V dropped 0 bases and J dropped 0; count of bases not matched to a gene: 8. CDR3 DNA: TGCAGTGCTAGAGATTTCGGGACAGGGGTCGGCTCCTACGAGCAGTACTTC. Residues: CSARDFGTGVGSYEQYF.

This clonotype was counted at least ten times. The chain is built from TRBV2 and TRBJ1-2; D is undetermined. CDR1 is SNHLY, CDR2 FYNNEI, per germline. The CDR3 totals 15 residues. Trimming cost V 1 base and J 3 bases, with 12 bases left between them. The CDR3 DNA is TGTGCCAGCAGTGAAGTAAAAGCCCTGGACTATGGCTACACCTTC. Translated, it gives CASSEVKALDYGYTF.

About this clonotype itself: At one boundary the junction diverges from the germline segment, which might be a read error. This rearrangement joins TRBV12-3 or TRBV12-4 to TRBJ2-2; a possible D gene is TRBD1 (6 bases). The CDR3 consists of 13 residues. CDR3 in DNA: TGTGCCACCTGGACAGAGAACACCGGGGAGCCGTTTTTT. This translates into CATWTENTGEPFF.

Ten or more counts support this clonotype. For the CDR3, the DNA is TGTGCCTGGAGTTTAGGGTTCGGCAATCAGCCCCAGCATTTT. This codes for CAWSLGFGNQPQHF. The chain has TRBV30 and TRBJ1-5; D gene unclear. The V and J ends lost 2 bases and 2 bases respectively, with 10 bases between them. Germline values: CDR1 GTSNPN, CDR2 SVGIG (reference sequence). This CDR3 comprises 14 residues. Combining the CDR3 with reference TRBV30 and TRBJ1-5 gives the whole variable domain SQTIHQWPATLVQPVGSPLSLECTVEGTSNPNLYWYRQAAGRGLQLLFYSVGIGQISSEVPQNLSASRPQDRQFILSSKKLLLSDSGFYLCAWSLGFGNQPQHFGDGTRLSIL.

In this sample, this clonotype is medium-sized (0.01 to 0.1%). V and J are TRBV6-5 and TRBJ2-2; a weak D match, TRBD1 (5 bases). From germline, CDR1 is MNHEY and CDR2 SVGAGI. Trimming removed 2 bases from V and 0 bases from J, with 10 bases in between. There are 16 residues in the CDR3. Here the CDR3 reads CASSYSRTTNTGELFF. The CDR3 DNA reads as TGTGCCAGCAGTTACAGCAGGACAACGAACACCGGGGAGCTGTTTTTT.

This clonotype was recorded many times. This chain joins TRBV5-1 and TRBJ2-7, with 7 positions matching TRBD1. In germline, CDR1 is SGHRS, CDR2 YFSETQ. The trim removed 8 bases at V and 0 bases at J, leaving 5 bases unmatched. The CDR3 is 13 residues long. The CDR3 DNA reads TGCGCCAGTAGCACAGGGGACTCCTACGAGCAGTACTTC. Translating it yields CASSTGDSYEQYF.

This clonotype occurred many times. The chain carries TRBV20-1 and TRBJ2-7, with D tentatively TRBD1 (5 bases). CDR3 length equals 11 residues. Germline CDR1 DFQATT, CDR2 SNEGSKA (reference sequence). V lost 4 bases to trimming and J lost 4 bases, with 8 bases between them. The CDR3 DNA sequence: TGCAGTGCTACAGGGCCTTACGAGCAGTACTTC. It is translated as CSATGPYEQYF.

The chain has TRBV6-5 and TRBJ1-4, with TRBD1 as a possible D gene (6 bases). Trimming removed 0 bases at V and 8 bases at J, with 13 bases between. The CDR3 runs 15 residues. Germline CDR1 reads MNHEY; CDR2 reads SVGAGI. This chain's CDR3 is CASSYSGGQGEKLFF. The CDR3 DNA is TGTGCCAGCAGTTACTCGGGGGGGCAAGGAGAAAAACTGTTTTTT.

This clonotype was counted at least ten times. The chain carries TRBV20-1 and TRBJ2-2, with 9 bases identical to TRBD1. Germline V lookup: CDR1 DFQATT, CDR2 SNEGSKA (reference sequence). V trimming: 0 bases; J trimming: 5 bases; junction bases outside the gene matches: 4. The CDR3 runs 15 residues. The CDR3, as DNA: TGCAGTGCTAGAGATGTTGACAGGGGGACCGGGGAGCTGTTTTTT. Its protein product is CSARDVDRGTGELFF.

This clonotype was recorded many times. The CDR3 here is CASSLGVADTQYF. For the CDR3, the DNA is TGTGCCAGCAGCTTAGGGGTCGCAGATACGCAGTATTTT. This chain joins TRBV7-8 and TRBJ2-3, with D unresolved. The CDR3 has 13 residues. The germline V gene has CDR1 SGHVS and CDR2 FQNEAQ. V was trimmed by 1 base and J by 4 bases, leaving 6 bases between them.

This clonotype was seen at least ten times. The chain is built from TRBV5-1 and TRBJ2-7, with D possibly matching TRBD2 (6 bases). Deletions cut 4 bases from V and 4 bases from J, with 15 bases between. The CDR3 totals 14 residues. The germline CDR1 and CDR2 sequences are SGHRS and YFSETQ. CDR3 sequence (DNA): TGCGCCAGCAGCGGCGGGACTCGACCATACGAGCAGTACTTC. Amino acids: CASSGGTRPYEQYF. The full variable domain, with the rest looked up from reference TRBV5-1 and TRBJ2-7, is KAGVTQTPRYLIKTRGQQVTLSCSPISGHRSVSWYQQTPGQGLQFLFEYFSETQRNKGNFPGRFSGRQFSNSRSEMNVSTLELGDSALYLCASSGGTRPYEQYFGPGTRLTVT.

In its sample, this clonotype was seen many times. The chain carries TRBV20-1 and TRBJ1-1; TRBD1 is a possible D gene (6 bases). This CDR3 spans 12 amino acids. Germline V gives CDR1 DFQATT, CDR2 SNEGSKA (reference sequence). Deletions cut 7 bases from V and 7 bases from J, with 16 bases between. CDR3 residues: CSVSQGGGEAFF. CDR3 DNA sequence: TGCAGTGTTTCACAGGGAGGGGGTGAAGCTTTCTTT.

At least ten counts were recorded for this clonotype. J is TRBJ2-5 and V is TRBV5-6; D is perhaps TRBD2 (6 bases). The germline gives CDR1 SGHDT, CDR2 YYEEEE. The CDR3 runs to 17 residues. Trimming stripped 5 bases from V and 6 bases from J, with 26 bases between. The DNA of the CDR3 is TGTGCCAGCAGTCCCTCCCAGGACTACCCCAGTGGAAAGACCCAGTACTTC. It codes for CASSPSQDYPSGKTQYF.

This clonotype was counted at least ten times. The V call is TRBV20-1, the J call TRBJ2-1; no clear D gene. The V gene's germline CDR1 is DFQATT and CDR2 SNEGSKA (reference sequence). The CDR3 is 15 residues long. The V and J ends lost 0 bases and 6 bases respectively, with 15 bases between them. The CDR3 nucleotides read TGCAGTGCTAGAGAGGGCCACTCCTCCCCCAATGAGCAGTTCTTC. It codes for CSAREGHSSPNEQFF.

This clonotype was counted many times. Here the CDR3 reads CASSLGRGPGNTIYF. In DNA form, the CDR3 reads TGCGCCAGCAGCTTGGGCAGGGGGCCTGGAAACACCATATATTTT. This rearrangement joins TRBV5-1 to TRBJ1-3; TRBD1 aligns across 8 bases. The germline CDR1 and CDR2 sequences are SGHRS and YFSETQ. The CDR3 spans 15 residues. Losses at the gene ends were 0 bases for V and 2 bases for J; bases not matched to a gene: 1.

This clonotype was recorded at least ten times. Relative to the germline gene, one junction end is altered; a read error may explain this. This chain links TRBV5-1 with TRBJ2-3; TRBD1 matches 9 bases. CDR1 SGHRS and CDR2 YFSETQ come from the germline V gene. The CDR3 spans 15 residues. In DNA form, the CDR3 reads TGCGCCAGCAGTTTGGGGACAGGGCGCACAGATACGCAGTATTTT. Residues: CASSLGTGRTDTQYF.

This clonotype was counted many times. The chain has TRBV25-1 and TRBJ2-1; no firm D call. V was shortened by 1 base and J by 6 bases, with 7 bases between the two germline ends. This CDR3 has 13 amino acids. The germline V gene encodes CDR1 MGHDK and CDR2 SYGVNS. The CDR3 sequence: CASSEFEPNEQFF. The CDR3, as DNA: TGTGCCAGCAGTGAATTTGAGCCCAATGAGCAGTTCTTC.

This clonotype appeared many times. This chain connects TRBV20-1 to TRBJ2-7; the D call may be TRBD1 or TRBD2 (5 bases each). The CDR3 is 14 amino acids. Deletions cut 3 bases from V and 0 bases from J, with 12 bases between. Per germline, CDR1 DFQATT and CDR2 SNEGSKA (reference sequence). The CDR3 loop reads CSASRDASSYEQYF. As DNA, the CDR3 is TGCAGTGCTAGCCGGGACGCTAGCTCCTACGAGCAGTACTTC.

This clonotype was counted many times. The chain uses TRBV21-1 and TRBJ1-6. TRBV21-1 is a pseudogene segment. The length of the CDR3 is 18 residues. This CDR3 reads CASPPRRVGASYNSPLHF. The CDR3 bases are TGTGCCAGTCCCCCCCGGAGGGTAGGGGCCTCCTATAATTCACCCCTCCACTTT.

On this clonotype itself: A junction end diverges from the germline sequence, so it may reflect a read error. The V and J genes are TRBV3-1 and TRBJ1-2, with a tentative D call TRBD1 (5 bases). CDR1 and CDR2 (germline): LGHDT, YNNKEL (reference sequence). The CDR3 length is 12 residues. CDR3 loop: CVSSQGNYGYNF. The CDR3 region has the DNA TGTGTCAGCAGCCAGGGTAACTATGGCTACAACTTC.

This clonotype was observed many times. The chain couples TRBV24-1 to TRBJ2-7, with D unclear. CDR1 is KGHDR and CDR2 is SFDVKD in the germline V gene. This CDR3 has 13 residues. Trimming took 5 bases from V and 1 from J, leaving 8 bases between them. In DNA form, the CDR3 reads TGTGCCACCAGTGTTACCAATTCCTACGAGCAGTACTTC. Its protein is CATSVTNSYEQYF.

This clonotype was observed at least ten times. V and J are TRBV25-1 and TRBJ2-1; D assignment may be TRBD1 or TRBD2 (6 bases each). The CDR3 has 17 amino acids. Per germline, CDR1 MGHDK and CDR2 SYGVNS. V was pared by 1 base and J by 5 bases, with 18 bases between. CDR3 region: CASSELSEGGNHNEQFF. The CDR3 DNA sequence: TGTGCCAGCAGTGAATTGTCTGAGGGGGGCAACCACAATGAGCAGTTCTTC.

This clonotype was found many times. The V and J genes are TRBV11-3 and TRBJ2-1; D unresolved. This CDR3 region has 12 residues. Germline CDR1 and CDR2: SGHNT and YENEEA. V lost 6 bases to trimming and J lost 4 bases, with 7 bases between them. The CDR3 nucleotides are TGTGCCAGCAGGGGAAGTTACAATGAGCAGTTCTTC. Protein sequence: CASRGSYNEQFF.

This clonotype came up many times. The chain joins TRBV10-3 to TRBJ1-4; D is possibly TRBD1 (5 bases). The CDR3 covers 15 residues. Germline V gives CDR1 ENHRY, CDR2 SYGVKD. V lost 4 bases and J lost 3, with 12 bases in between. The CDR3 loop is CAISALVGANEKLFF. CDR3 in DNA: TGTGCCATCAGTGCTCTTGTGGGGGCTAATGAAAAACTGTTTTTT.

This clonotype was counted many times. The chain combines TRBV5-1 with TRBJ2-7, with D perhaps TRBD1 or TRBD2 (6 bases each). Germline lookup yields CDR1 SGHRS and CDR2 YFSETQ. This CDR3 spans 14 amino acids. The V end lost 0 bases, the J end lost 6 bases, and 13 bases lay between the germline ends. CDR3 residues: CASSLEGGLGEQYF. The DNA of the CDR3 is TGCGCCAGCAGCTTGGAAGGGGGGCTAGGCGAGCAGTACTTC.

This clonotype was recorded many times. The chain uses TRBV20-1 and TRBJ2-7; 8 bases match TRBD2. The CDR3 is 15 residues long. V was clipped by 5 bases and J by 0 bases; unmatched bases: 9. Germline assignment: CDR1 DFQATT and CDR2 SNEGSKA (reference sequence). CDR3 sequence reads: CSAGTQRGTSYEQYF. DNA of the CDR3: TGCAGTGCTGGAACACAGCGGGGGACCTCCTACGAGCAGTACTTC.

The table lists this clonotype with many counts. This chain links TRBV6-4 with TRBJ2-3; TRBD2 matches at 7 bases. The germline CDR1 and CDR2 sequences are MRHNA and SNTAGT. J gave up 2 bases and V 0 bases, and 5 bases lay outside the gene matches. This CDR3 has 16 amino acids. In DNA, the CDR3 is TGTGCCAGCAGTGACTCTCCAAGCGGGAACACAGATACGCAGTATTTT. Translated, it gives CASSDSPSGNTDTQYF.

The sample holds many counts of this clonotype. This chain connects TRBV20-1 to TRBJ2-2; D unresolved. There are 14 residues in the CDR3. Looked up from germline, CDR1 is DFQATT and CDR2 is SNEGSKA (reference sequence). Trimming removed 3 bases at V and 1 base at J, with 9 bases between. The DNA for the CDR3 is TGCAGTGCTAGGCGCCACCAGAACACCGGGGAGCTGTTTTTT. Its translation: CSARRHQNTGELFF.

As concerns this clonotype: A much bigger clone sits one base away, suggesting this may be a read error. The V and J genes are TRBV10-3 and TRBJ2-1; D is possibly TRBD2 (5 bases). The germline V and J ends were trimmed by 2 bases and 9 bases, with 11 bases remaining between them. The length of the CDR3 is 13 residues. The germline V gene has CDR1 ENHRY and CDR2 SYGVKD. This CDR3 reads CAISEDLACEQFF. CDR3 sequence (DNA): TGTGCCATCAGTGAGGATCTAGCCTGTGAGCAGTTCTTC.

This clonotype occurred many times. V and J are TRBV12-3 or TRBV12-4 and TRBJ2-7; D is unclear. V was shortened by 2 bases and J by 2 bases, with 4 bases between the two germline ends. The CDR3 is made up of 12 amino acids. CDR3 in amino acids: CASSLSPYEQYF. The DNA for the CDR3 is TGTGCCAGCAGTTTAAGCCCCTACGAGCAGTACTTC.